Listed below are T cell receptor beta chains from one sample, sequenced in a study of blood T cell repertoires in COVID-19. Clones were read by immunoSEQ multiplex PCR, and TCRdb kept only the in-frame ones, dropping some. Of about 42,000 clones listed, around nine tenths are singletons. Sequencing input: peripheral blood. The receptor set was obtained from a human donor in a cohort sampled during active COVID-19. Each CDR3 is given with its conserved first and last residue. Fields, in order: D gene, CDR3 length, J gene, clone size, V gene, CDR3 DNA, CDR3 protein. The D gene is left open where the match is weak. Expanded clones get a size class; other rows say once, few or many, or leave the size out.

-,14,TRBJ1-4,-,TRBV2,TGTGCCAGCAGGCCACAGTCAACTAATGAAAAACTGTTTTTT,CASRPQSTNEKLFF
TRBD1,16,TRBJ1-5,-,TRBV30,TGTGCCTGGAGTTTGACCGGGACAGGGGGCGTTCAGCCCCAGCATTTT,CAWSLTGTGGVQPQHF
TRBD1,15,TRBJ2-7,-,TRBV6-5,TGTGCCAGCATCCCAGGGACAGGGCTTACCTACGAGCAGTACTTC,CASIPGTGLTYEQYF
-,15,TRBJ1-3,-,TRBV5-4,TGTGCCAGCAGCTTAGGACAACCGCGGGGAAACACCATATATTTT,CASSLGQPRGNTIYF
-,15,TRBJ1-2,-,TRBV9,TGTGCCAGCAGCCCACTCCTGATCGGGGGTTATGGCTACACCTTC,CASSPLLIGGYGYTF
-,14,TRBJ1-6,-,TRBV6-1,TGTGCCAGCAGTGAAAGGTGGGGGGTATCACCCCTCCACTTT,CASSERWGVSPLHF
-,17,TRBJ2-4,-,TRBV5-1,TGCGCCAGCAGCCTAAGACGGCGGGGTCTAGCCAAAAACATTCAGTACTTC,CASSLRRRGLAKNIQYF
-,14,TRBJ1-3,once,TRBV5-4,TGTGCCAGCAGCTTGGGCCAGGGTGGAAACACCATATATTTT,CASSLGQGGNTIYF
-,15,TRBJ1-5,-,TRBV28,TGTGCCAGCAGCCTTGACAGCGAGCTCAATCAGCCCCAGCATTTT,CASSLDSELNQPQHF
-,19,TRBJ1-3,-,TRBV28,TGTGCCAGCAGTCCCCTGGGCCGCAGGCCCTTACCCTTCGGAAACACCATATATTTT,CASSPLGRRPLPFGNTIYF
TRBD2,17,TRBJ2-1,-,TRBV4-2,TGTGCCAGCAGCCAAGATCCCACTAGCGGCCCAGCCAATGAGCAGTTCTTC,CASSQDPTSGPANEQFF
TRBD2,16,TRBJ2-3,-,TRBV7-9,TGTGCCAGCAGCAAGGGACTAGCGGGTGGGACAGATACGCAGTATTTT,CASSKGLAGGTDTQYF
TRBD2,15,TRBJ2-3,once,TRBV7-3,TGTGCCAGCAGCTTAGGGACTAGCTATACAGATACGCAGTATTTT,CASSLGTSYTDTQYF
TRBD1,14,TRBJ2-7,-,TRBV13,TGTGCCAGCAGCTTAACGGGACAGGGGTACGAGCAGTACTTC,CASSLTGQGYEQYF
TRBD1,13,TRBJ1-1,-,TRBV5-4,TGTGCCAGCAGCTTGGCCAGGGGGTCTGAAGCTTTCTTT,CASSLARGSEAFF
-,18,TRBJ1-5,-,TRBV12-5,TGTGCTAGTGGTTTGGTACTTCAGGTTAAGGCAGGCAATCAGCCCCAGCATTTT,CASGLVLQVKAGNQPQHF
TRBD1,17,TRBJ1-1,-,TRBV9,TGTGCCAGCAGCGTACGGGACAGGGGCCCAGGGAACACTGAAGCTTTCTTT,CASSVRDRGPGNTEAFF
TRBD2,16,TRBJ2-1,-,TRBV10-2,TGCGCCAGCATGAATCCCGGGACTAGCGGGGCGAATGAGCAGTTCTTC,CASMNPGTSGANEQFF
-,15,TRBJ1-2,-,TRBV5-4,TGTGCCAGCAGCCCCTACAGGGTGACTAACTATGGCTACACCTTC,CASSPYRVTNYGYTF
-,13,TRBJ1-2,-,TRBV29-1,TGCAGCGTCCATAGAGCCGCTAGCTATGGCTACACCTTC,CSVHRAASYGYTF
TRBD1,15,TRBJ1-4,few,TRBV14,TGTGCCAGCAGCCTCGGACAGGGGGCAAATGAAAAACTGTTTTTT,CASSLGQGANEKLFF
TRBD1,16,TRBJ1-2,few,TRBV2,TGTGCCAGCAGTGAAACCTCATACAGGGGAAACTATGGCTACACCTTC,CASSETSYRGNYGYTF
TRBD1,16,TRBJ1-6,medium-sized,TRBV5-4,TGTGCCAGCAGCTTGTCCCAGGGGGCTGGTAATTCACCCCTCCACTTT,CASSLSQGAGNSPLHF
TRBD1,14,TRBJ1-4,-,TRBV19,TGTGCCAGTAGCGGGACAGGGTTTAATGAAAAACTGTTTTTT,CASSGTGFNEKLFF
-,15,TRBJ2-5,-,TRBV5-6,TGTGCCAGCAGCTCCCCTAGAGAACAAAGAGAGACCCAGTACTTC,CASSSPREQRETQYF
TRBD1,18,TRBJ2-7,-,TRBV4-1,TGCGCCAGCAGCCAATCCCGGGACAGGGGAATTATTGCCTACGAGCAGTACTTC,CASSQSRDRGIIAYEQYF
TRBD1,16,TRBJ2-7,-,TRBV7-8,TGTGCCAGCAGCCCGGGACAGGGGGCGCTTAACTACGAGCAGTACTTC,CASSPGQGALNYEQYF
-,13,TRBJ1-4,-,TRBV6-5,TGTGCCAGCAGGAGGCAGGGTAATGAAAAACTGTTTTTT,CASRRQGNEKLFF
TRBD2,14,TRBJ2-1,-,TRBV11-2,TGTGCCAGCAGCTTCAATAGGGGAGGGGATGAGCAGTTCTTC,CASSFNRGGDEQFF
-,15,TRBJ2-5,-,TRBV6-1,TGTGCCAGCAGTGATGGACAGCGTATACAAGAGACCCAGTACTTC,CASSDGQRIQETQYF
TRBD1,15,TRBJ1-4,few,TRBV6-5,TGTGCCAGTAACCAGGGGGCGATGGGGGGTGAAAAACTGTTTTTT,CASNQGAMGGEKLFF
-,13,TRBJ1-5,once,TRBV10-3,TGTGCCATCGGAGGACAGAATAATCAGCCCCAGCATTTT,CAIGGQNNQPQHF
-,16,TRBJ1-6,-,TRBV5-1,TGCGCCAGCAGCTTGAGAGGGGGGGCCCGTAATTCACCCCTCCACTTT,CASSLRGGARNSPLHF
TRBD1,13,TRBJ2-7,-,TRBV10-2,TGCGCCAGCAGTGAGGACAGGGTCTACGAGCAGTACTTC,CASSEDRVYEQYF
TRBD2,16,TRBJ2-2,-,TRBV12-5,TGTGCTAGTGGTTTGGTAGCGGGGGGCGGCACCGGGGAGCTGTTTTTT,CASGLVAGGGTGELFF
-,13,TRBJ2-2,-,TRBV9,TGTGCCAGCAGCGTAGCAGGAGGTGGAGAGCTGTTTTTT,CASSVAGGGELFF
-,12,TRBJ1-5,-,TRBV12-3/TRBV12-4,TGTGCCAGCAGCGACGGGAATCAGCCCCAGCATTTT,CASSDGNQPQHF
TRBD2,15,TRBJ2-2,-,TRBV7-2,TGTGCCAGCAGGACTAGCGGGGGGGCCACCGGGGAGCTGTTTTTT,CASRTSGGATGELFF
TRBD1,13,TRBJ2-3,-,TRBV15,TGTGCAAAGCGGGACAGGGTTAATTACACGCAGTATTTT,CAKRDRVNYTQYF
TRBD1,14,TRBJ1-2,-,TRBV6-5,TGTGCCAGCAGTTACTCGTACAGGGGAAATGGCTACACCTTC,CASSYSYRGNGYTF
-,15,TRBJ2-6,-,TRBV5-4,TGTGCCAGCAGCACCAGGGGGGCTGGGGCCAACGTCCTGACTTTC,CASSTRGAGANVLTF
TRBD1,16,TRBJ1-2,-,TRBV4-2,TGTGCCGCGACACCAGTCCCGGGACAGGGGAACTATGGCTACACCTTC,CAATPVPGQGNYGYTF
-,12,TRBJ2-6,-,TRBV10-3,TGTGCCGCCCAGGGAGGGGCCAACGTCCTGACTTTC,CAAQGGANVLTF
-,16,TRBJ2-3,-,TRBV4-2,TGTGCCAGCAGCCAAGTTGCAGACTTTAGCACAGATACGCAGTATTTT,CASSQVADFSTDTQYF
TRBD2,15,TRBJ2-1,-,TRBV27,TGTGCCAGCAGTCGCAGGGGACTAGCAGCAAATGAGCAGTTCTTC,CASSRRGLAANEQFF
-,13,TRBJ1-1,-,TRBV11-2,TGTGCCAGCAGAGTATCAGGGAACACTGAAGCTTTCTTT,CASRVSGNTEAFF
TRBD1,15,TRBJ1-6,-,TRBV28,TGTGCCAGCAGCACCCCGGGACAGGGGGCCCTAGCCCTCCACTTT,CASSTPGQGALALHF
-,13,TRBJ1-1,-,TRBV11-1,TGTGCCAGCCGGCAGGGTGGGAACACTGAAGCTTTCTTT,CASRQGGNTEAFF
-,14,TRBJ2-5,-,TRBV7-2,TGTGCCAGCAGCTCCGGGGTTTTCGTAGAGACCCAGTACTTC,CASSSGVFVETQYF
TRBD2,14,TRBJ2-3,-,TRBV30,TGTGCCTGGAGTAGCGGGGGGAGGACAGATACGCAGTATTTT,CAWSSGGRTDTQYF
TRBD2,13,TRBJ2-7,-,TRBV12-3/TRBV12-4,TGTGCCAGTCGGGGGGATTCTTCCTACGAGCAGTACTTC,CASRGDSSYEQYF
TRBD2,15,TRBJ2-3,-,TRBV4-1,TGCGCCAGCAGCCACAGCGGGGGGGCTTGGGATACGCAGTATTTT,CASSHSGGAWDTQYF
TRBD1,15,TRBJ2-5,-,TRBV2,TGTGCCAGCAGTGATGGGGCAGGGGGCTCGGAGACCCAGTACTTC,CASSDGAGGSETQYF
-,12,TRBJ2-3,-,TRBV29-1,TGCAGCACCCAGACAGACACAGATACGCAGTATTTT,CSTQTDTDTQYF
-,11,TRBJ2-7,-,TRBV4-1,TGCGCCAGCAGCCAAACTAACGAGCAGTACTTC,CASSQTNEQYF
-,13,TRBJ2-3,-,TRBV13,TGTGCCAGCAGCTTACGTTCGGGAGATACGCAGTATTTT,CASSLRSGDTQYF
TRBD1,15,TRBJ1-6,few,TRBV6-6,TGTGCCAGCAGTTATGACAGGGGGACTTCTTCACCCCTCCACTTT,CASSYDRGTSSPLHF
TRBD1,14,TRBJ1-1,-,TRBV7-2,TGTGCCAGCAGCGAAGACAGGGGGCGCACTGAAGCTTTCTTT,CASSEDRGRTEAFF
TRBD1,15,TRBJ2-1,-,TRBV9,TGTGCCAGCAGCGCGGGACAGGGGGACTACAATGAGCAGTTCTTC,CASSAGQGDYNEQFF